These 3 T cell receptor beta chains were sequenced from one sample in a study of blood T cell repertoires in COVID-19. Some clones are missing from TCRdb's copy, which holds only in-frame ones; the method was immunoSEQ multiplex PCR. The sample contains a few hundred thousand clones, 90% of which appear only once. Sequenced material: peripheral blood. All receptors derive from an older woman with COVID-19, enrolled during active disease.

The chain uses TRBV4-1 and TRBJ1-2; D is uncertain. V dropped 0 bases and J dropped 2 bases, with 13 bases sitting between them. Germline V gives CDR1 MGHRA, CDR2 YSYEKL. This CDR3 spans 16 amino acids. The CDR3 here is CASSQEAVTKNYGYTF. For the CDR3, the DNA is TGCGCCAGCAGCCAAGAGGCGGTCACCAAAAACTATGGCTACACCTTC.

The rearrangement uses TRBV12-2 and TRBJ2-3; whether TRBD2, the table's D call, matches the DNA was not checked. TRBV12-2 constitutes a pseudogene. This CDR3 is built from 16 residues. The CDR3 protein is CASRPSYAGGTDTQYF. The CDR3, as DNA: TGTGCAAGTCGCCCGAGTTATGCGGGGGGCACAGATACGCAGTATTTT.

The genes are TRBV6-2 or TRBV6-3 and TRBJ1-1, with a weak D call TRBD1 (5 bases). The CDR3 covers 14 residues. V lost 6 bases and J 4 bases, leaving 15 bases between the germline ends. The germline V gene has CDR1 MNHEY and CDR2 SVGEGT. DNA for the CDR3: TGTGCCAGCAGCCCACACCAGGGTGGCACTGAAGCTTTCTTT. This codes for CASSPHQGGTEAFF.